This passage covers 32 T cell receptor beta chains from one sample sequenced in a study of T and B cells in COVID-19 patients. Each TRB amplification used roughly 250-550 ng of genomic DNA from blood. TRB rearrangements were amplified by multiplex PCR with BIOMED2 TRB-A/B primers. TCRdb reanalysed the multiplex PCR reads using MiXCR and keeps one entry per CDR3 protein. The sample has about 5,000 distinct CDR3 sequences, 25% to 30% seen once. The sequencing sample was made of blood. Receptors were obtained from a human donor with active COVID-19.

CDR3 coding DNA: TGTGCCAGCAGCTCTATCTACGGGACGTCTGCCGGGGAGCTGTTTTTT. Residues: CASSSIYGTSAGELFF. This rearrangement joins TRBV7-2 to TRBJ2-2; D tentatively fits TRBD1 or TRBD2 (5 bases each). The V and J ends lost 4 bases and 6 bases respectively, with 18 bases between them. The CDR3 has 16 residues. Germline values: CDR1 SGHTA, CDR2 FQGNSA. The full variable domain, its missing parts supplied by reference TRBV7-2 and TRBJ2-2, is GAGVSQSPSNKVTEKGKDVELRCDPISGHTALYWYRQSLGQGLEFLIYFQGNSAPDKSGLPSDRFSAERTGGSVSTLTIQRTQQEDSAVYLCASSSIYGTSAGELFFGEGSRLTVL.

The chain carries TRBV19 and TRBJ2-1; 8 bases are shared with TRBD2. The CDR3 extends over 18 amino acids. The germline V gene has CDR1 LNHDA and CDR2 SQIVND (reference sequence). V shed 1 base, J shed 10 bases, and the junction held 18 bases outside the gene matches. The CDR3 spells CASSIAAGDGRADGEQFF. The CDR3 DNA follows: TGTGCCAGTAGTATAGCTGCGGGGGACGGGAGGGCTGATGGCGAGCAGTTCTTC.

There are a few counts of this clonotype. The chain joins TRBV28 to TRBJ2-3, with 9 positions matching TRBD2. CDR3 length equals 15 residues. With V trimmed by 6 bases and J by 9 bases, 13 bases remained unmatched. The germline V gene has CDR1 MDHEN and CDR2 SYDVKM. CDR3 DNA sequence: TGTGCCAGCAGGCCTAGGACGCCGGCGGGGGGGACGCAGTATTTT. Amino acids: CASRPRTPAGGTQYF.

In its sample, this clonotype was seen a few times. V is TRBV5-1 and J is TRBJ2-7; 13 bases fit TRBD2. CDR3 length equals 15 residues. V was pared by 4 bases and J by 3 bases, with 4 bases of the junction left unmatched. CDR1 and CDR2 from the germline V gene are SGHRS and YFSETQ. The DNA of the CDR3 is TGCGCCAGCAGCGGGGGGACTAGCGGGAACTACGAGCAGTACTTC. This translates into CASSGGTSGNYEQYF.

CDR3 DNA sequence: TGTGCCAGCAGTTACGGTGGACAGGGCAATCAGCCCCAGCATTTT. Translation gives CASSYGGQGNQPQHF. The gene calls are TRBV6-2 or TRBV6-3 and TRBJ1-5; 7 bases match TRBD1. Trimming removed 2 bases from V and 2 bases from J; junction bases left unmatched: 3. The CDR3 spans 15 residues. Germline V gives CDR1 MNHEY, CDR2 SVGEGT.

This clonotype was seen many times. The chain couples TRBV6-5 to TRBJ1-2, with a weak D call TRBD1 (6 bases). The ends were cut back, 10 bases at V and 4 bases at J, with 22 bases in the middle. Germline V CDR1 and CDR2: MNHEY, SVGAGI. The CDR3 has 15 residues. CDR3 in amino acids: CATTPGQTDGYGYTF. CDR3 nucleotide sequence: TGTGCCACCACCCCAGGACAGACCGACGGCTATGGCTACACCTTC.

The chain employs TRBV6-2 or TRBV6-3 and TRBJ2-3, with D possibly being TRBD1 or TRBD2 (5 bases each). Germline loops: CDR1 MNHEY, CDR2 SVGEGT. The CDR3 covers 13 residues. V was pared by 6 bases and J by 0 bases, with 7 bases between. CDR3: CASRWDSTDTQYF. Here the CDR3 DNA reads TGTGCCAGCAGATGGGACAGCACAGATACGCAGTATTTT.

The chain couples TRBV7-9 to TRBJ1-1; 9 nucleotides align to TRBD1. CDR1 and CDR2 from the germline V gene are SEHNR and FQNEAQ (reference sequence). V shed 6 bases, J shed 4 bases, and the junction held 6 bases outside the gene matches. CDR3 length: 14 amino acids. The CDR3 DNA reads TGTGCCAGCAGTCCGTGGGACAGGGCCACTGAAGCTTTCTTT. Its protein is CASSPWDRATEAFF.

This clonotype was seen a handful of times. The chain combines TRBV7-9 with TRBJ1-5; TRBD1 is a possible D gene (6 bases). CDR3 length: 13 amino acids. The ends were cut back, 5 bases at V and 4 bases at J, with 9 bases in the middle. CDR1 and CDR2 from the germline V gene are SEHNR and FQNEAQ (reference sequence). In nucleotides, the CDR3 is TGTGCCAGCAGCGCCACAGGGAATCAGCCCCAGCATTTT. This encodes CASSATGNQPQHF.

This clonotype was recorded a few times. This sequence joins TRBV7-6 and TRBJ2-5, with 8 bases aligning to TRBD2. The trim removed 1 base at V and 7 bases at J, leaving 11 bases unmatched. The CDR3 loop spans 16 amino acids. Germline V gene sequence: CDR1 SGHVS, CDR2 FNYEAQ. In DNA form, the CDR3 reads TGTGCCAGCAGCTTAGAGTCCGGGGGGGTGCCGGGGACCCAGTACTTC. Its protein is CASSLESGGVPGTQYF. Full variable domain (missing parts from reference TRBV7-6 and TRBJ2-5): GAGVSQSPRYKVTKRGQDVALRCDPISGHVSLYWYRQALGQGPEFLTYFNYEAQQDKSGLPNDRFSAERPEGSISTLTIQRTEQRDSAMYRCASSLESGGVPGTQYFGPGTRLLVL.

The V and J genes are TRBV20-1 and TRBJ2-3; D unclear. Germline lookup yields CDR1 DFQATT and CDR2 SNEGSKA (reference sequence). V lost 7 bases, J lost 2 bases, and 10 bases lay in between. The CDR3 is 12 amino acids. The CDR3 DNA is TGCAGTGATAGTAAATACACAGATACGCAGTATTTT. It codes for CSDSKYTDTQYF.

Comment on this clonotype: A much larger clone differs from this one at a single base, so this may be a read error. The chain couples TRBV6-5 to TRBJ1-3; D not resolved. The germline V gene has CDR1 MNHEY and CDR2 SVGAGI. V was shortened by 7 bases and J by 4 bases, with 8 bases between the two germline ends. This CDR3 is 12 amino acids long. The CDR3: CASNSAGNTIYF. In DNA form, the CDR3 reads TGTGCCAGCAATTCCGCCGGAAACACCATATATTTT.

The chain joins TRBV29-1 to TRBJ1-1; a weak D match, TRBD1 (6 bases). Germline-derived CDR1 and CDR2 are SQVTM and ANQGSEA. The CDR3 consists of 13 residues. V was trimmed by 4 bases and J by 5 bases, leaving 14 bases between them. CDR3 in DNA: TGCAGCGTTGTGTCGGGGGCCTCGACTGAAGCTTTCTTT. Translated, it gives CSVVSGASTEAFF.

Sample share makes this clonotype medium-sized. This chain links TRBV6-1 with TRBJ2-7, with D perhaps matching TRBD1 or TRBD2 (5 bases each). The V end was cut by 8 bases, the J end by 0 bases, with 8 bases between. CDR1 is MNHNS and CDR2 is SASEGT in the germline V gene. The CDR3 contains 12 residues. The DNA of the CDR3 is TGTGCCAGCCGGGGCAGCTCCTACGAGCAGTACTTC. Translating it yields CASRGSSYEQYF.

Worth noting for this clonotype: A much larger clone differs by one base, so this may be a read error. In DNA, the CDR3 is TGTGCCAGCAGCTTGCAGACAGGGGGAGATACGCAGTATTTT. Translation gives CASSLQTGGDTQYF. The V gene is TRBV7-4, the J gene TRBJ2-3; 9 bases are shared with TRBD1. Looked up from germline, CDR1 is SGHVT and CDR2 is SQSDAQ. There are 14 residues in the CDR3. The J segment lost 5 bases and the V segment lost 3 bases, leaving 3 bases of the junction unmatched.

A word on this clonotype: With a much larger clone just one base away, this may be a read error. The chain uses TRBV6-2 or TRBV6-3 and TRBJ2-7; TRBD2 might be the D (5 bases). The V end was cut by 2 bases, the J end by 6 bases, with 14 bases between. The CDR3 is 14 amino acids. The germline V gene encodes CDR1 MNHEY and CDR2 SVGEGT. The CDR3 nucleotides read TGTGCCAGCAGTTACGTGGGAGACACCTGCGAGCAGTACTTC. Encoded protein: CASSYVGDTCEQYF.

This clonotype is judged medium-sized. A read error may account for a junction end that differs from germline. J is TRBJ2-7 and V is TRBV6-5; tentative D call: TRBD2 (7 bases). From germline, CDR1 is MNHEY and CDR2 SVGAGI. The CDR3 length is 12 residues. CDR3 protein: CASSYWGGAWHF. Here the CDR3 DNA reads TGTGCCAGCAGTTACTGGGGGGGCGCTTGGCACTTC.

This clonotype is medium-sized. The chain uses TRBV5-4 and TRBJ2-1, with 7 nucleotides matching TRBD2. With 3 bases clipped from V and 15 bases from J, the junction kept 12 bases outside the gene matches. CDR1 and CDR2 (germline): SGHNT, YYREEE (reference sequence). This CDR3 spans 13 amino acids. The CDR3 here is CASSSGLVGDLFF. CDR3 nucleotides: TGTGCCAGCAGCTCCGGACTAGTGGGGGATCTGTTCTTC.

The V gene is TRBV9, the J gene TRBJ2-1; maybe TRBD1 (5 bases). The V gene lost 1 base and the J gene lost 0 bases, with 8 bases spanning the gap. Germline V gives CDR1 SGDLS, CDR2 YYNGEE. The CDR3 contains 15 residues. The CDR3 spells CASSVSQGSYNEQFF. The DNA of the CDR3 is TGTGCCAGCAGCGTATCCCAGGGCTCCTACAATGAGCAGTTCTTC.

The gene calls are TRBV7-2 and TRBJ1-5; D uncertain. In germline, CDR1 is SGHTA, CDR2 FQGNSA. The CDR3 has 12 amino acids. With 1 base removed from V and 8 bases from J, the gap between germline ends came to 6 bases. The CDR3 bases are TGTGCCAGCAGCTTAGACATGGAGCCCCAGCATTTT. The encoded protein is CASSLDMEPQHF.

Judged by abundance, this clonotype is medium-sized. V usage is TRBV6-5 and J usage is TRBJ2-7, with a possible D match to TRBD1 (6 bases). Germline CDR1 and CDR2: MNHEY and SVGAGI. The CDR3 loop spans 13 amino acids. Trimming removed 2 bases at V and 2 bases at J, with 7 bases between. In DNA, the CDR3 is TGTGCCAGCAGTTACAGGGACACCTACGAGCAGTACTTC. This gives the protein CASSYRDTYEQYF.

V usage is TRBV28 and J usage is TRBJ1-4; D possibly corresponds to TRBD1 (5 bases). Germline CDR1 and CDR2: MDHEN and SYDVKM. The CDR3 runs to 15 residues. Trimming removed 5 bases at V and 7 bases at J, with 17 bases between. As DNA, the CDR3 is TGTGCCAGCAGTCCATTGGGGGGGGACGCTGAAAAACTGTTTTTT. It translates to CASSPLGGDAEKLFF.

The chain employs TRBV12-5 and TRBJ2-3; D gene uncertain. The CDR3 contains 13 residues. Per germline, CDR1 LGHNT and CDR2 FRNRAP. Trimming stripped 0 bases from V and 4 bases from J, with 5 bases between. The CDR3 reads CASGLVSADTQYF. CDR3 nucleotides: TGTGCTAGTGGTTTGGTCTCAGCAGATACGCAGTATTTT.

The CDR3 region is CASRLGGELFF. In DNA, the CDR3 is TGTGCCAGCAGACTGGGCGGGGAGCTGTTTTTT. This chain links TRBV2 with TRBJ2-2; D remains unclear. The CDR3 length is 11 residues. The V gene's germline CDR1 is SNHLY and CDR2 FYNNEI. V was clipped by 6 bases and J by 7 bases, with 6 bases between them.

Relative to its sample, this clonotype is medium-sized. CDR3 nucleotide sequence: TGTGCCAGCAGTTACGGGGGGAGGGCCTACTATGGCTACACCTTC. This translates into CASSYGGRAYYGYTF. The V and J genes are TRBV6-5 and TRBJ1-2; a possible D gene is TRBD1 (5 bases). The CDR3 is 15 residues long. Germline V lookup: CDR1 MNHEY, CDR2 SVGAGI. V lost 2 bases and J lost 3, with 13 bases in between.

The chain recombines TRBV19 with TRBJ2-1; TRBD2 aligns across 7 bases. The CDR3 is 13 amino acids. Germline values: CDR1 LNHDA, CDR2 SQIVND (reference sequence). Here the CDR3 reads CVSSLGLQNEQFF. Written as DNA, the CDR3 is TGTGTTAGTAGTCTGGGACTACAGAATGAGCAGTTCTTC.

Relative to its sample, this clonotype is medium-sized (0.01 to 0.1%). The chain recombines TRBV19 with TRBJ2-6, with TRBD2 matching 7 bases. Germline loops: CDR1 LNHDA, CDR2 SQIVND (reference sequence). V shed 6 bases and J 4 bases; nucleotides not matched to a gene: 12. The CDR3 runs 17 residues. The DNA for the CDR3 is TGTGCCAGTAGAGGTTCGGGCGGGAGTTCAGGGGCCAACGTCCTGACTTTC. Protein product: CASRGSGGSSGANVLTF.

By proportion, this clonotype is medium-sized. V and J are TRBV15 and TRBJ1-2; 8 nucleotides align to TRBD1. J gave up 0 bases and V 1 base, and 4 bases lay outside the gene matches. Germline V gene lookup returns CDR1 LNHNV and CDR2 YYDKDF (reference sequence). This CDR3 comprises 16 residues. The CDR3 nucleotides are TGTGCCACCAGCAGAGGAGGACAGGGCGCTAACTATGGCTACACCTTC. Its translation: CATSRGGQGANYGYTF.

This clonotype was observed a few times. V usage is TRBV5-1 and J usage is TRBJ2-7; 7 nucleotides line up with TRBD1. CDR3 size: 14 residues. J lost 5 bases, V lost 0 bases, and 5 bases had no gene match. Germline V lookup: CDR1 SGHRS, CDR2 YFSETQ. The DNA of the CDR3 is TGCGCCAGCAGCTTGGGACAGGGTTCCCACGAGCAGTACTTC. Translating it yields CASSLGQGSHEQYF.

This clonotype showed up just a few times. The chain links TRBV20-1 to TRBJ2-3, with D perhaps matching TRBD1 (5 bases). V was cut by 6 bases and J by 0 bases, with 10 bases left in between. Germline-derived CDR1 and CDR2 are DFQATT and SNEGSKA (reference sequence). This CDR3 contains 13 residues. The CDR3 is CSAGAASTDTQYF. The DNA of the CDR3 is TGCAGTGCAGGGGCAGCGAGCACAGATACGCAGTATTTT.

This clonotype is classed as medium-sized. The chain combines TRBV15 with TRBJ2-3; 8 bases align to TRBD2. Germline V lookup: CDR1 LNHNV, CDR2 YYDKDF (reference sequence). J was trimmed by 5 bases and V by 2 bases; bases with no gene match: 6. The CDR3 runs 15 residues. The CDR3 sequence: CATSRRSGREDTQYF. In DNA form, the CDR3 reads TGTGCCACCAGCAGACGGAGCGGGAGAGAAGATACGCAGTATTTT.

Within the sample, this clonotype is medium-sized. The V gene is TRBV6-5, the J gene TRBJ1-2; no reliable D call. The CDR3 consists of 16 residues. Germline CDR1 is MNHEY and CDR2 is SVGAGI. V was shortened by 4 bases and J by 3 bases, with 18 bases between the two germline ends. CDR3 region: CASSSPTVLPDYGYTF. CDR3 DNA sequence: TGTGCCAGCAGTTCGCCCACCGTCCTACCAGACTATGGCTACACCTTC.